This TCR beta chain was sequenced during a study of T cells after yellow fever vaccination. TCRdb independently ran MiXCR on the 5' RACE reads; one entry per CDR3 protein. Among about 580,000 distinct CDR3 sequences listed, less than 20% were seen once. With 8 bases clipped from V and 5 bases from J, the junction kept 9 bases outside the gene matches. This CDR3 comprises 15 residues. The input for sequencing was PBMCs, taken 4 to 5 days after the first yellow fever vaccination. This chain joins TRBV12-3 or TRBV12-4 and TRBJ2-2, with TRBD2 identical over 9 bases. This sequence originates from a young man who received the YFV17D yellow fever vaccine. CDR3 sequence: CASVGRGGDTGELFF. CDR3 sequence (DNA): TGTGCCAGCGTGGGGCGCGGGGGGGATACCGGGGAGCTGTTTTTT.